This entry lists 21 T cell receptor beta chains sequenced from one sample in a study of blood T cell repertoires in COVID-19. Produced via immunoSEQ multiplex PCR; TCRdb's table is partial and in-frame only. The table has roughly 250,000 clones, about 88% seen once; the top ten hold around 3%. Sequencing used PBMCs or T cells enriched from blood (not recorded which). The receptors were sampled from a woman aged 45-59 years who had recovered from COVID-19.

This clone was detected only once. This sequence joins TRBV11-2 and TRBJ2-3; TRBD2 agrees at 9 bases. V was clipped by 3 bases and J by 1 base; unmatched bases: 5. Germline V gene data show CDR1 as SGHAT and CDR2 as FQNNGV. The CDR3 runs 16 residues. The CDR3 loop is CASSFWRGRGTDTQYF. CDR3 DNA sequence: TGTGCCAGCAGCTTTTGGCGCGGGAGGGGCACAGATACGCAGTATTTT.

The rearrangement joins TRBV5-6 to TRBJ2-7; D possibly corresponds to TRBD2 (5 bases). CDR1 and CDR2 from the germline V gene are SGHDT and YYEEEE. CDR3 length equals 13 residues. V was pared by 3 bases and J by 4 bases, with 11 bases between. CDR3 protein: CASSSTSGYEQYF. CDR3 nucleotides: TGTGCCAGCAGCTCTACCTCGGGGTACGAGCAGTACTTC. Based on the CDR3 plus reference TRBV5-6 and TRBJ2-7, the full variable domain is DAGVTQSPTHLIKTRGQQVTLRCSPKSGHDTVSWYQQALGQGPQFIFQYYEEEERQRGNFPDRFSGHQFPNYSSELNVNALLLGDSALYLCASSSTSGYEQYFGPGTRLTVT.

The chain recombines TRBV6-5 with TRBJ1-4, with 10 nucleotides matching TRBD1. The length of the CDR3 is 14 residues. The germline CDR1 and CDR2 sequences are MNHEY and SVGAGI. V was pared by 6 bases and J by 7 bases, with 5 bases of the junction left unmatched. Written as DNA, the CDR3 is TGTGCCAGCAGATCGACAGGGGGCAGTGAAAAACTGTTTTTT. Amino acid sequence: CASRSTGGSEKLFF.

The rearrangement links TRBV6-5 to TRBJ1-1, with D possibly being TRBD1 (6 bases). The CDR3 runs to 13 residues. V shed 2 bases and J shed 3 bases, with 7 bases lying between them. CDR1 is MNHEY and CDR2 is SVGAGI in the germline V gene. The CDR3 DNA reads TGTGCCAGCAGTTACAAGGGGGACACTGAAGCTTTCTTT. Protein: CASSYKGDTEAFF.

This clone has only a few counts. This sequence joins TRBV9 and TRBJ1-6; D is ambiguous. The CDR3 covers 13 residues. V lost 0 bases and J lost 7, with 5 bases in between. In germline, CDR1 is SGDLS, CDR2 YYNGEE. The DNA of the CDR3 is TGTGCCAGCAGCGTAGAACAGAATTCACCCCTCCACTTT. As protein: CASSVEQNSPLHF.

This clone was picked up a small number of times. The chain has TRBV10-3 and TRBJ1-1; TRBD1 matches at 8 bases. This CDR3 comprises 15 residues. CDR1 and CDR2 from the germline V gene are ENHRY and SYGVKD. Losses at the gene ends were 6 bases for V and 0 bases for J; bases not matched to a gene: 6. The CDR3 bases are TGTGCCATCAGCCTGAAGGGACAGGTGAACACTGAAGCTTTCTTT. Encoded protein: CAISLKGQVNTEAFF.

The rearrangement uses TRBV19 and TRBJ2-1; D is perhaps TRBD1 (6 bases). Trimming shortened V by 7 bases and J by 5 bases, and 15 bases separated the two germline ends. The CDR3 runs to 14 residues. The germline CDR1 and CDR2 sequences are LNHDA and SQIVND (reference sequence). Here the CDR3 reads CASIPRGSHNEQFF. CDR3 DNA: TGTGCCAGTATCCCTAGGGGGAGCCACAATGAGCAGTTCTTC. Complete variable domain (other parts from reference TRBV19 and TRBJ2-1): DGGITQSPKYLFRKEGQNVTLSCEQNLNHDAMYWYRQDPGQGLRLIYYSQIVNDFQKGDIAEGYSVSREKKESFPLTVTSAQKNPTAFYLCASIPRGSHNEQFFGPGTRLTVL.

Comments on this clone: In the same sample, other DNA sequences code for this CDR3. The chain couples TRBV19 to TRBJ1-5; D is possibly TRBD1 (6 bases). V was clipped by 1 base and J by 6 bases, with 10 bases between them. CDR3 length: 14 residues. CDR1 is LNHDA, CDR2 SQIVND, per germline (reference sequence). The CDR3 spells CASSIVTGSQPQHF. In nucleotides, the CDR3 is TGTGCCAGTAGTATAGTTACAGGGAGTCAGCCCCAGCATTTT. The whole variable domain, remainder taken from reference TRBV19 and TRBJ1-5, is DGGITQSPKYLFRKEGQNVTLSCEQNLNHDAMYWYRQDPGQGLRLIYYSQIVNDFQKGDIAEGYSVSREKKESFPLTVTSAQKNPTAFYLCASSIVTGSQPQHFGDGTRLSIL.

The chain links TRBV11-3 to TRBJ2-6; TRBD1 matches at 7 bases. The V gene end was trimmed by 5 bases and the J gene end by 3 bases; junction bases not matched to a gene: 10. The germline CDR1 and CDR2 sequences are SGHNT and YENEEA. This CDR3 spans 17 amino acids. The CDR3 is CASSTKEQGLGANVLTF. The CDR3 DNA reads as TGTGCCAGCAGCACAAAAGAACAGGGGCTTGGGGCCAACGTCCTGACTTTC.

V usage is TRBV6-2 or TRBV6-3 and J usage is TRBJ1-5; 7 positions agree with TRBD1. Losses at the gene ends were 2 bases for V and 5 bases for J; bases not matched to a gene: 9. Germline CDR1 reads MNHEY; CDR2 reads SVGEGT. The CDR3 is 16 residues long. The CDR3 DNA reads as TGTGCCAGCAGTTACAGGGGCAGGGGGATTGATCAGCCCCAGCATTTT. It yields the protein CASSYRGRGIDQPQHF.

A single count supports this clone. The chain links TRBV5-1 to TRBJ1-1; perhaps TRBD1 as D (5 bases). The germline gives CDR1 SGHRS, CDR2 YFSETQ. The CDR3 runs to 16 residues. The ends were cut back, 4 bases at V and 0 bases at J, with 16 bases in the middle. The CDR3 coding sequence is TGCGCCAGCAGCGCCGGACAAGCCTCCATGAACACTGAAGCTTTCTTT. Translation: CASSAGQASMNTEAFF.

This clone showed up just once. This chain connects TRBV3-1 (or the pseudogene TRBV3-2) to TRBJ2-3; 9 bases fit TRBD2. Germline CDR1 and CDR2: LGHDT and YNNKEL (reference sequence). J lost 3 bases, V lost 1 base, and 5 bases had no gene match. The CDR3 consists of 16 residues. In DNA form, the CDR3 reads TGTGCCAGCAGCCAAGGAGTAGCGGGAGTAACAGATACGCAGTATTTT. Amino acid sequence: CASSQGVAGVTDTQYF.

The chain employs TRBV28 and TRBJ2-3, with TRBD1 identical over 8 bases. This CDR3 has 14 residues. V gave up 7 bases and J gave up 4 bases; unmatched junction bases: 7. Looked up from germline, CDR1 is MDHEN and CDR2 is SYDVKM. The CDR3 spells CASNQDRVADTQYF. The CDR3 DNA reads TGTGCCAGCAATCAGGACAGGGTGGCAGATACGCAGTATTTT.

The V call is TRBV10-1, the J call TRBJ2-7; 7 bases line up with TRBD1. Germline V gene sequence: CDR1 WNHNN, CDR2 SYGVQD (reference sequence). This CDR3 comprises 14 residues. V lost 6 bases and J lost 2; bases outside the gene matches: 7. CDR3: CASSWDSTPYEQYF. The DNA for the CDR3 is TGCGCCAGCAGCTGGGACAGCACTCCCTACGAGCAGTACTTC.

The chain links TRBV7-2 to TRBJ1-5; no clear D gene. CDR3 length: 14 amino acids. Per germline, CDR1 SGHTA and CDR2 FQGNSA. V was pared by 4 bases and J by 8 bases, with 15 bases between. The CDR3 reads CASSSHGTGEPQHF. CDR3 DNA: TGTGCCAGCAGCTCTCACGGAACCGGAGAGCCCCAGCATTTT. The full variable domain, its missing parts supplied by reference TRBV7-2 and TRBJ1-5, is GAGVSQSPSNKVTEKGKDVELRCDPISGHTALYWYRQSLGQGLEFLIYFQGNSAPDKSGLPSDRFSAERTGGSVSTLTIQRTQQEDSAVYLCASSSHGTGEPQHFGDGTRLSIL.

This chain's CDR3 is CASTNYGELFF. CDR3 DNA sequence: TGTGCCAGCACCAACTACGGGGAGCTGTTTTTT. V is TRBV7-2 and J is TRBJ2-2; D gene ambiguous. V was trimmed by 7 bases and J by 7 bases, leaving 7 bases between them. CDR3 size: 11 residues. Germline lookup yields CDR1 SGHTA and CDR2 FQGNSA.

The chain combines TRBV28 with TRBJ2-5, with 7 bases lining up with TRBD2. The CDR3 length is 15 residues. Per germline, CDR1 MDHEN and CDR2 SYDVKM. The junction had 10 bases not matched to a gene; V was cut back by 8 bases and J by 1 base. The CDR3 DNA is TGTGCCAGCTGCTCGGGAGGCCCCCCCCAAGAGACCCAGTACTTC. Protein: CASCSGGPPQETQYF.

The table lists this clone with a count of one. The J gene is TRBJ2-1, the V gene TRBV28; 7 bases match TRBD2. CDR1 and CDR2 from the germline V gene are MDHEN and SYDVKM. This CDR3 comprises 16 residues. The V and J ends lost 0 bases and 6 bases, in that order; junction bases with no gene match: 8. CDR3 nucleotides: TGTGCCAGCAGTTTATGGGCAGGCGCTAGCGGCAATGAGCAGTTCTTC. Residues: CASSLWAGASGNEQFF.

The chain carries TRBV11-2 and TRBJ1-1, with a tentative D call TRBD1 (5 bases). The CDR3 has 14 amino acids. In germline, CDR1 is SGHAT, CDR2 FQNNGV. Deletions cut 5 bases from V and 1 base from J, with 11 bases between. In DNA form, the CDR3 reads TGTGCCAGCAGCGTCCGGGGGGAGAACACTGAAGCTTTCTTT. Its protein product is CASSVRGENTEAFF.

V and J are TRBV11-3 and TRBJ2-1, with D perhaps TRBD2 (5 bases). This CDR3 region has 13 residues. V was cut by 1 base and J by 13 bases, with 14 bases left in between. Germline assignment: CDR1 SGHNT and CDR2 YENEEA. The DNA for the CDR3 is TGTGCCAGCAGCTTAGCGAGCCTTACTAGACAGTTCTTC. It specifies CASSLASLTRQFF.

The CDR3 DNA sequence: TGTGCCAGCAGCTTAGTCACCTCGGGAGATGAGCAGTTCTTC. Translation gives CASSLVTSGDEQFF. The rearrangement uses TRBV7-6 and TRBJ2-1, with D maybe TRBD2 (6 bases). There are 14 residues in the CDR3. V was clipped by 1 base and J by 8 bases, with 12 bases between them. Germline CDR1 SGHVS, CDR2 FNYEAQ.